Shown below are 10 T cell receptor beta chains from a single sample sequenced in a study of blood T cell repertoires in COVID-19. The table came from immunoSEQ multiplex PCR; TCRdb's copy has only in-frame clones and leaves some out. The sample has 150,000 to 200,000 clones, about 88% seen once. The material sequenced was peripheral blood. The receptors shown here come from a woman in her twenties or thirties with active or convalescent COVID-19.

This chain connects TRBV6-2 or TRBV6-3 to TRBJ2-1; 11 bases are shared with TRBD2. Germline loops: CDR1 MNHEY, CDR2 SVGEGT. V shed 0 bases, J shed 2 bases, and the junction held 6 bases outside the gene matches. The CDR3 spans 18 residues. The CDR3 DNA is TGTGCCAGCAGTTACTCAAGGACTAGCGGGCATACCTACAATGAGCAGTTCTTC. As protein: CASSYSRTSGHTYNEQFF.

The rearrangement links TRBV19 to TRBJ1-2, with 7 bases matching TRBD1. CDR3 length: 16 residues. Germline trimming cut 5 bases from V and 6 bases from J; bases unmatched to any gene: 15. Germline V lookup: CDR1 LNHDA, CDR2 SQIVND (reference sequence). Here the CDR3 DNA reads TGTGCCAGTAGTCCCTATACACAGGGGAGTTGGGATGGCTACACCTTC. Translating it yields CASSPYTQGSWDGYTF.

The gene calls are TRBV9 and TRBJ2-1; 13 positions agree with TRBD2. CDR1 is SGDLS, CDR2 YYNGEE, per germline. The CDR3 covers 18 residues. V gave up 0 bases and J gave up 9 bases; unmatched junction bases: 12. As DNA, the CDR3 is TGTGCCAGCAGCGTAGCTACTAGCGGGGGGGCTTTTCTGAGTGAGCAGTTCTTC. It specifies CASSVATSGGAFLSEQFF. Drawing the rest from reference TRBV9 and TRBJ2-1, the complete variable domain is DSGVTQTPKHLITATGQRVTLRCSPRSGDLSVYWYQQSLDQGLQFLIQYYNGEERAKGNILERFSAQQFPDLHSELNLSSLELGDSALYFCASSVATSGGAFLSEQFFGPGTRLTVL.

Comment on this clone: Other nucleotide sequences from this sample produce the same CDR3. The V and J genes are TRBV27 and TRBJ1-2; maybe TRBD1 (5 bases). CDR3 length: 13 residues. Germline V gene lookup returns CDR1 MNHEY and CDR2 SMNVEV (reference sequence). V was clipped by 2 bases and J by 7 bases, with 11 bases between them. This CDR3 is CASSLRGRGGYTF. Here the CDR3 DNA reads TGTGCCAGCAGTTTAAGGGGAAGAGGTGGCTACACCTTC.

The CDR3 is CASSTGQQQETQYF. The DNA of the CDR3 is TGTGCCAGTAGTACGGGACAACAGCAAGAGACCCAGTACTTC. The chain carries TRBV19 and TRBJ2-5; possibly TRBD1 for D (6 bases). The germline CDR1 and CDR2 sequences are LNHDA and SQIVND (reference sequence). Trimming cost V 4 bases and J 2 bases, with 11 bases left between them. This CDR3 is built from 14 residues.

This chain uses TRBV10-3 with TRBJ1-2; the match to TRBD1 covers 9 bases. The CDR3 runs 14 residues. V gave up 3 bases and J gave up 8 bases; unmatched junction bases: 7. Germline CDR1 is ENHRY and CDR2 is SYGVKD. The CDR3 loop is CAISESQGARGYTF. The CDR3 DNA reads as TGTGCCATCAGTGAATCACAGGGGGCGCGAGGCTACACCTTC.

The DNA of the CDR3 is TGTGCCAGCAGCTTGTCTGGTCCCCCCGGGTTCTTC. Protein product: CASSLSGPPGFF. This chain joins TRBV7-9 and TRBJ2-1; D uncertain. V lost 3 bases and J lost 15, with 15 bases in between. The germline V gene encodes CDR1 SEHNR and CDR2 FQNEAQ (reference sequence). This CDR3 is 12 amino acids long.

The genes are TRBV5-4 and TRBJ2-7; D possibly corresponds to TRBD2 (6 bases). This CDR3 spans 13 amino acids. Germline lookup yields CDR1 SGHNT and CDR2 YYREEE (reference sequence). Trimming took 4 bases from V and 3 from J, leaving 11 bases between them. CDR3 bases: TGTGCCAGCAGCCGATGGGGGGACTACGAGCAGTACTTC. Amino acids: CASSRWGDYEQYF.

This clone came up a few times. The V gene is TRBV24-1, the J gene TRBJ1-1, with 7 bases aligning to TRBD1. This CDR3 spans 14 amino acids. From germline, CDR1 is KGHDR and CDR2 SFDVKD. The J segment lost 0 bases and the V segment lost 12 bases, leaving 9 bases of the junction unmatched. CDR3 nucleotides: TGTGCCCCTATTTCGGGACAGATGAACACTGAAGCTTTCTTT. Protein: CAPISGQMNTEAFF.

Only one count was recorded for this clone. The genes are TRBV24-1 and TRBJ1-5, with D possibly matching TRBD1 (5 bases). The V gene's germline CDR1 is KGHDR and CDR2 SFDVKD. CDR3 length equals 13 residues. The ends were cut back, 4 bases at V and 4 bases at J, with 7 bases in the middle. The CDR3 loop reads CATSDRQNQPQHF. The CDR3 bases are TGTGCCACCAGTGACAGACAGAATCAGCCCCAGCATTTT.